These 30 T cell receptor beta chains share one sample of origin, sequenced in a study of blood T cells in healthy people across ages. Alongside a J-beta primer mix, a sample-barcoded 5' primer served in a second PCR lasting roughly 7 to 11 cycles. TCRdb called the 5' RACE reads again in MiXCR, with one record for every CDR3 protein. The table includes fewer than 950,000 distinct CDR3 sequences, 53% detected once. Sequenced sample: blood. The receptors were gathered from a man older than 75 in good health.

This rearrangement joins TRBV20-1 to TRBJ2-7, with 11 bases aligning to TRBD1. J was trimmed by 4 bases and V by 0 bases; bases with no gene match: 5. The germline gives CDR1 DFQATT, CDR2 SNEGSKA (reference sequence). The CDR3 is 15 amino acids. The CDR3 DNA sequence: TGCAGTGCTAGAGATTGGGACAGGGGGATGTACGAGCAGTACTTC. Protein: CSARDWDRGMYEQYF.

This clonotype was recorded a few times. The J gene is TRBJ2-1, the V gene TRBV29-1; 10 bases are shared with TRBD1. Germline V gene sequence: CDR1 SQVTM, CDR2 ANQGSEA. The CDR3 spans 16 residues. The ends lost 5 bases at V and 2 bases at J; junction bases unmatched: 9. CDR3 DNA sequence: TGCAGCGTTTCCCCGGGACAGGGGCCAGCCTACAATGAGCAGTTCTTC. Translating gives CSVSPGQGPAYNEQFF.

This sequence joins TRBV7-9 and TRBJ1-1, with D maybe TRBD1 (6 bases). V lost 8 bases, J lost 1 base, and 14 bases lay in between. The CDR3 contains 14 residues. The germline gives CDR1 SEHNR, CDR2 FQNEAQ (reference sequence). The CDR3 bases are TGTGCCAGCGGGAAAGGACAGACGAACACTGAAGCTTTCTTT. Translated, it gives CASGKGQTNTEAFF.

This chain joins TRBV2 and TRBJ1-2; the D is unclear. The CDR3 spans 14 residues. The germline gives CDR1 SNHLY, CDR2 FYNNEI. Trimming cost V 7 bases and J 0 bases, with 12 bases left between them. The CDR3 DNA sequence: TGTGCCAGCACCGTGGACGAAACTAACTATGGCTACACCTTC. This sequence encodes CASTVDETNYGYTF.

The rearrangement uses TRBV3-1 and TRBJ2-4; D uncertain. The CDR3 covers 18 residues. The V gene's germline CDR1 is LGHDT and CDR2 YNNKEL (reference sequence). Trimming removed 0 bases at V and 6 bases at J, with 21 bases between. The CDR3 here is CASSQDGKATRTRNIQYF. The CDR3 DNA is TGTGCCAGCAGCCAAGATGGCAAAGCGACCCGTACAAGAAACATTCAGTACTTC.

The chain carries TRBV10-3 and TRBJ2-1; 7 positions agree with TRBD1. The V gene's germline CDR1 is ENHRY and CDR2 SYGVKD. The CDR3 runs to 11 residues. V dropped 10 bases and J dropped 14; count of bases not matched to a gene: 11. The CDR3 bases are TGTGCCACCCTCTCCGACAGGGAGAAGTTCTTC. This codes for CATLSDREKFF.

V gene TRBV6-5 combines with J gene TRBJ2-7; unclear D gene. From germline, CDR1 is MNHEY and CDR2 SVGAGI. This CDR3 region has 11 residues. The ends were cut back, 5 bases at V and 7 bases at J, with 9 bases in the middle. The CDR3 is CASSNYDEQYF. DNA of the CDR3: TGTGCCAGCAGTAACTATGATGAGCAGTACTTC.

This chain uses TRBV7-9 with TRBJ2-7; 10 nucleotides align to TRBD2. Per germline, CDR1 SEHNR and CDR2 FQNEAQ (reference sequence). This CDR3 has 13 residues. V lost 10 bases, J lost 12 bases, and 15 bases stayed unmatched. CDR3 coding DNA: TGTGCCACAGGGTATGCTAGCGGGAGCAGTCGGTACTTC. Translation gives CATGYASGSSRYF.

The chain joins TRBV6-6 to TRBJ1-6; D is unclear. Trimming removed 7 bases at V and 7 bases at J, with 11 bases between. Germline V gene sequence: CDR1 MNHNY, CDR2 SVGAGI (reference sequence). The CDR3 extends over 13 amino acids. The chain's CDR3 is CASNGVTNSPLHF. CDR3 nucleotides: TGTGCCAGCAACGGGGTGACCAATTCACCCCTCCACTTT.

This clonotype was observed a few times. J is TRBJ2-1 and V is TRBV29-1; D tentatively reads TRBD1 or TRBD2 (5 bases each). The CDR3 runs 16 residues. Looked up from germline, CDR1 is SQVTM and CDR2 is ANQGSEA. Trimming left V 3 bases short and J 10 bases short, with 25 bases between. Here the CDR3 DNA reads TGCAGCGTTGACCCTTCCTCCGGGACCCGCCCAATGGAGCAGTTCTTC. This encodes CSVDPSSGTRPMEQFF.

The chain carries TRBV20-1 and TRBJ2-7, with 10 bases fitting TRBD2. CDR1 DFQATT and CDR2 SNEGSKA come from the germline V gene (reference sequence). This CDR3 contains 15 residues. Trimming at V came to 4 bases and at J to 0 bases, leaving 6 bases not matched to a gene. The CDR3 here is CSATRTSGFSYEQYF. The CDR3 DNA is TGCAGTGCTACTAGGACTAGCGGATTCTCCTACGAGCAGTACTTC.

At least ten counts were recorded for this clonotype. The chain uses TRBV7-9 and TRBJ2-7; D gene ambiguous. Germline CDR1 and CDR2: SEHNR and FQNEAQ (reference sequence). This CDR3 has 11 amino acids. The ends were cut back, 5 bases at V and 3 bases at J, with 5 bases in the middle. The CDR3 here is CASSPIYEQYF. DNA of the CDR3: TGTGCCAGCAGCCCGATCTACGAGCAGTACTTC.

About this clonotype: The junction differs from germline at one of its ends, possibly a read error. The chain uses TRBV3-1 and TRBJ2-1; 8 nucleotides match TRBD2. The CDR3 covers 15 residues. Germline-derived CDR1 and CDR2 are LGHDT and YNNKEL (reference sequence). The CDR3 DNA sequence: TGTACCAGCAGCCGCCTAGCGGGCCCCTACAATGAGCAGTTCTTC. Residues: CTSSRLAGPYNEQFF.

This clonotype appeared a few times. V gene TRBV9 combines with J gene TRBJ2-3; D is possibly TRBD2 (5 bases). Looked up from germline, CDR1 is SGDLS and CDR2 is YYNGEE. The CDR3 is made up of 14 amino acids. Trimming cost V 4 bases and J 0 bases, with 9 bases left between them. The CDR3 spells CASSRAVSTDTQYF. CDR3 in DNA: TGTGCCAGCAGCCGAGCGGTTAGCACAGATACGCAGTATTTT.

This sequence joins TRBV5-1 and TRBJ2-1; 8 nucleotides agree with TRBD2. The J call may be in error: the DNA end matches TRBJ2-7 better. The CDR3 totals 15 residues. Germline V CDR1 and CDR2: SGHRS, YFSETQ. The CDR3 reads CASSTVPGLDYEQYF. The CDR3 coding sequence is TGCGCCAGCAGCACGGTTCCGGGACTAGACTACGAGCAGTACTTC.

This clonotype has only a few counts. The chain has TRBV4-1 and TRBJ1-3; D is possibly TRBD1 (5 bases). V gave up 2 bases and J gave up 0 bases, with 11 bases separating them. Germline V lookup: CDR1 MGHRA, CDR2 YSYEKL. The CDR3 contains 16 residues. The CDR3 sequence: CASSQPGRISGNTIYF. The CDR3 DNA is TGCGCCAGCAGCCAACCGGGACGCATCTCTGGAAACACCATATATTTT.

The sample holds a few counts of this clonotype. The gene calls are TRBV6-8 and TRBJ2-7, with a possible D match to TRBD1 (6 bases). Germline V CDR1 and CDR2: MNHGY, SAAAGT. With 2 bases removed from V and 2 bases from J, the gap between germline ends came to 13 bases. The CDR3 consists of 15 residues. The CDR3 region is CASSYTRGKPYEQYF. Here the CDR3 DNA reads TGTGCCAGCAGTTACACTAGGGGGAAACCCTACGAGCAGTACTTC.

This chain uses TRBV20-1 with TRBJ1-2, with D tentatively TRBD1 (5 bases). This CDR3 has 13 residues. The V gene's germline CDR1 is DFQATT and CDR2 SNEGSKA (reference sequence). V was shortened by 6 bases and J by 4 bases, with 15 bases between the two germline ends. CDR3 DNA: TGCAGTGCGACGGGGCCGGAGGGCTATGGCTACACCTTC. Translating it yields CSATGPEGYGYTF.

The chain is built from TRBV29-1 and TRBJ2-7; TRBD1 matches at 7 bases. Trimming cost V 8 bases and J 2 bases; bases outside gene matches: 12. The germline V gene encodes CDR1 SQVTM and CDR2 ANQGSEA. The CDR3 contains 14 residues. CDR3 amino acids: CSTSNRGGTYEQYF. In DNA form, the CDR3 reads TGCAGCACCAGTAACAGGGGTGGAACCTACGAGCAGTACTTC.

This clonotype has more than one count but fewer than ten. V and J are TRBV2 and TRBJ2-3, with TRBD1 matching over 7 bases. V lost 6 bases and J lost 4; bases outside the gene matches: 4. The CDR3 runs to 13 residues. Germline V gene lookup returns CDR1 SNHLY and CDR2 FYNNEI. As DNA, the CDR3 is TGTGCCAGCAGGAAGGGGACAGCAGATACGCAGTATTTT. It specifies CASRKGTADTQYF.

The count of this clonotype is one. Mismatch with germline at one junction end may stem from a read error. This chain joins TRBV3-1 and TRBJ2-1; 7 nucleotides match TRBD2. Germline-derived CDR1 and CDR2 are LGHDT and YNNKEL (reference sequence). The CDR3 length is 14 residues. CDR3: CVSSQGGSGNEQFF. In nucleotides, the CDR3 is TGTGTCAGCAGCCAAGGCGGTAGCGGGAATGAGCAGTTCTTC.

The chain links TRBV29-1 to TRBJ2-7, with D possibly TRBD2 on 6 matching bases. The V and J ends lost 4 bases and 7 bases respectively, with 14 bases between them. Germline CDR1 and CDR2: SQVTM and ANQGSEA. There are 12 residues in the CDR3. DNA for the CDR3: TGCAGCGTTGTCGGGAGCCTCAATGAGCAGTACTTC. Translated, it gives CSVVGSLNEQYF.

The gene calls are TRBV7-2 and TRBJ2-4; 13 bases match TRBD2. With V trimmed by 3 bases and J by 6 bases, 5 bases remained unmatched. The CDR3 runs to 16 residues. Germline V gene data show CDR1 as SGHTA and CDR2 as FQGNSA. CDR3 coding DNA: TGTGCCAGCAGCTTCGGGACTAGCGGGACCCTAAACATTCAGTACTTC. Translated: CASSFGTSGTLNIQYF.

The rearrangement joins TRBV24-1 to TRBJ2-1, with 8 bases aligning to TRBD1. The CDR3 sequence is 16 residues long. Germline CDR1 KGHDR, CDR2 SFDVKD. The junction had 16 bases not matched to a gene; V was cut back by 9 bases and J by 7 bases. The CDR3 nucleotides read TGTGCCACCTCTTCCCCGGACAGGGCCACGAGTAATGAGCAGTTCTTC. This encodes CATSSPDRATSNEQFF.

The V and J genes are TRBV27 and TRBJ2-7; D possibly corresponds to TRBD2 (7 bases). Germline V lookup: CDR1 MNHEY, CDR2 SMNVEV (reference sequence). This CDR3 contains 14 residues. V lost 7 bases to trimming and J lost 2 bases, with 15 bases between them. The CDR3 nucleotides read TGTGCCAGCATGGGGGGGGGCCGAACCTACGAGCAGTACTTC. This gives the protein CASMGGGRTYEQYF.

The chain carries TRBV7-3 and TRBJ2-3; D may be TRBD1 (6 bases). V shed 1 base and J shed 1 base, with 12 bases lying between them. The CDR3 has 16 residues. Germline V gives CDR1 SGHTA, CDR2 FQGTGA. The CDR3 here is CASSLSGGHRTDTQYF. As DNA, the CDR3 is TGTGCCAGCAGCTTAAGTGGGGGACACCGCACAGATACGCAGTATTTT.

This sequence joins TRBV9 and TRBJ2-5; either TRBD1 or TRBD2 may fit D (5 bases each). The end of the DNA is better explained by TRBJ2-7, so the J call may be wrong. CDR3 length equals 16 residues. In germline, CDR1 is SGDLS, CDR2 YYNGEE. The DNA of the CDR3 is TGTGCCAGCAGCGTAGGGGACCTAAGGACACCCACCGAGCAGTACTTC. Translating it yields CASSVGDLRTPTEQYF.

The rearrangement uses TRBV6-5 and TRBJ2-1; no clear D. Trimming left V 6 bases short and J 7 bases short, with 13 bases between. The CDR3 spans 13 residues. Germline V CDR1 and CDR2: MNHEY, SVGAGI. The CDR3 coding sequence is TGTGCCAGCAGAAACTCCTGGGTGAATGAGCAGTTCTTC. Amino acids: CASRNSWVNEQFF.

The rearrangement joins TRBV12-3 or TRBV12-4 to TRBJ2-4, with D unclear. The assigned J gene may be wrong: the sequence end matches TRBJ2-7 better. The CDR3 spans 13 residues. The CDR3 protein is CASSFRQANEQYF. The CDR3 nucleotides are TGTGCCAGCAGTTTCCGGCAGGCGAACGAGCAGTACTTC.

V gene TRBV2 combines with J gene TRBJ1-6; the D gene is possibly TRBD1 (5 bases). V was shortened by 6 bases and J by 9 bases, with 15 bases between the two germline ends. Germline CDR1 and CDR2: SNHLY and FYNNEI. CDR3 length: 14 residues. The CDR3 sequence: CASREGTPSSPLHF. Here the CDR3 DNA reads TGTGCCAGCAGGGAGGGGACGCCCAGTTCACCCCTCCACTTT.